This T cell receptor beta chain was identified in a study of cytomegalovirus exposure and HLA in healthy donors. Germline CDR1 MNHEY, CDR2 SVGAGI. The CDR3 length is 12 residues. Trimming removed 10 bases at V and 8 bases at J, with 15 bases between. Profiled with immunoSEQ multiplex PCR; TCRdb holds only in-frame clones, not every one. The sample carries some 170,000 clones, approximately 89% recorded once. This chain joins TRBV6-5 and TRBJ1-3; D may be TRBD1 (6 bases). Sequencing was performed on PBMCs. This TCR was recovered from a man aged 18 to 30 in good health and CMV-seropositive. CDR3 sequence: CATKTGADTIYF. The CDR3 bases are TGTGCCACCAAGACAGGCGCTGACACCATATATTTT.